The rows below give T cell receptor beta chains drawn from one sample of a study of OX40 agonist ivuxolimab in advanced cancers. Sequenced by immunoSEQ multiplex PCR; TCRdb stores in-frame clones only, minus some. The sample lists fewer than 100,000 clones, roughly 80% seen once, with roughly 1.5% in the top ten. The sample in question was CD4+ or CD8+ T cells sorted from blood, obtained in a trial of the OX40 agonist ivuxolimab. Receptors originate from an adult with an advanced solid tumor such as melanoma, head and neck, liver or kidney cancer. Each CDR3 is given with its conserved first and last residue. A D gene is named only where the DNA matches it firmly. Where a row states a size, it is once, few, many or the class of an expanded clone; other rows omit it.

d_gene: TRBD1
v_gene: TRBV7-9
j_gene: TRBJ2-1
abundance: NA
CDR3nt: TGTGCCAGCAGCTTAGGGACAGGAAGATACAATGAGCAGTTCTTC
CDR3aa: CASSLGTGRYNEQFF

d_gene: NA
v_gene: TRBV28
j_gene: TRBJ1-5
abundance: NA
CDR3nt: TGTGCCAGCAGTCCCGCGGGACTCATACAACGTCAGCCCCAGCATTTT
CDR3aa: CASSPAGLIQRQPQHF

d_gene: NA
v_gene: TRBV2
j_gene: TRBJ2-4
abundance: NA
CDR3nt: TGTGCCAGCAGTGGGCAGGTCATTCAGTACTTC
CDR3aa: CASSGQVIQYF

d_gene: TRBD1
v_gene: TRBV28
j_gene: TRBJ2-2
abundance: NA
CDR3nt: TGTGCCAGCAGTTTTATAACGAGGGGGCAGGGGGAGCTGTTTTTT
CDR3aa: CASSFITRGQGELFF

d_gene: NA
v_gene: TRBV28
j_gene: TRBJ1-3
abundance: NA
CDR3nt: TGTGCCAGCTCGTCGTTTGGGCAAGCCTCTGGAAACACCATATATTTT
CDR3aa: CASSSFGQASGNTIYF

d_gene: NA
v_gene: TRBV6-1
j_gene: TRBJ2-7
abundance: once
CDR3nt: TGTGCCAGCAGTGAAGGTCCCGAGCAGTACTTC
CDR3aa: CASSEGPEQYF

d_gene: NA
v_gene: TRBV27
j_gene: TRBJ1-5
abundance: NA
CDR3nt: TGTGCCAGCAGTTTACGCCCGTTGGGCAATCAGCCCCAGCATTTT
CDR3aa: CASSLRPLGNQPQHF

d_gene: NA
v_gene: TRBV7-2
j_gene: TRBJ1-2
abundance: few
CDR3nt: TGTGCCAGCACCTTTGCGAGGACGGATGGCTACACCTTC
CDR3aa: CASTFARTDGYTF

d_gene: NA
v_gene: TRBV19
j_gene: TRBJ2-1
abundance: once
CDR3nt: TGTGCCAGTAGTATAGGGCTAGGTGGTTTCAATGAGCAGTTCTTC
CDR3aa: CASSIGLGGFNEQFF

d_gene: TRBD2
v_gene: TRBV7-2
j_gene: TRBJ2-7
abundance: NA
CDR3nt: TGTGCCAGCAGCTTAGGGCTAGCGGAGTACGAGCAGTACTTC
CDR3aa: CASSLGLAEYEQYF

d_gene: TRBD1
v_gene: TRBV6-6
j_gene: TRBJ2-7
abundance: NA
CDR3nt: TGTGCCAGCTACGGGGACAGATACTACGAGCAGTACTTC
CDR3aa: CASYGDRYYEQYF

d_gene: NA
v_gene: TRBV7-2
j_gene: TRBJ2-2
abundance: NA
CDR3nt: TGTGCCAGCAGCGTGCAACAGGGAAGGGAGCTGTTTTTT
CDR3aa: CASSVQQGRELFF

d_gene: TRBD2
v_gene: TRBV7-3
j_gene: TRBJ2-1
abundance: NA
CDR3nt: TGTGCCAGCAGCCTCCCGTCGGGAGGGCCGGAGAATGAGCAGTTCTTC
CDR3aa: CASSLPSGGPENEQFF

d_gene: NA
v_gene: TRBV5-4
j_gene: TRBJ2-1
abundance: NA
CDR3nt: TGTGCCAGCAGCTCAGGGACTCCCAGCTCCTACAATGAGCAGTTCTTC
CDR3aa: CASSSGTPSSYNEQFF

d_gene: NA
v_gene: TRBV6-5
j_gene: TRBJ2-7
abundance: NA
CDR3nt: TGTGCCAGCAGCCAAGGGAGGAGCTCCTACGAGCAGTACTTC
CDR3aa: CASSQGRSSYEQYF

d_gene: NA
v_gene: TRBV2
j_gene: TRBJ1-2
abundance: few
CDR3nt: TGTGCCAGCAGTGAATCCGGATATGGCTACACCTTC
CDR3aa: CASSESGYGYTF

d_gene: NA
v_gene: TRBV6-1
j_gene: TRBJ1-2
abundance: NA
CDR3nt: TGTGCCCTGGGCCCGGGAGGTGGCTACACCTTC
CDR3aa: CALGPGGGYTF

d_gene: TRBD1
v_gene: TRBV6-5
j_gene: TRBJ2-7
abundance: NA
CDR3nt: TGTGCCAGCAGAAGACAGGGGGCGTCCTACGAGCAGTACTTC
CDR3aa: CASRRQGASYEQYF

d_gene: NA
v_gene: TRBV28
j_gene: TRBJ1-1
abundance: NA
CDR3nt: TGTGCCAGCAGTTTAGGGGGCCGGTGGGACACTGAAGCTTTCTTT
CDR3aa: CASSLGGRWDTEAFF

d_gene: NA
v_gene: TRBV18
j_gene: TRBJ1-6
abundance: NA
CDR3nt: TGTGCCAGCTCTGACCTAGGGAACGGAAATTCACCCCTCCACTTT
CDR3aa: CASSDLGNGNSPLHF

d_gene: TRBD1
v_gene: TRBV4-2
j_gene: TRBJ2-3
abundance: NA
CDR3nt: TGTGCCAGCAGCCAAGACCGCGGACAGGGGACGCAGTATTTT
CDR3aa: CASSQDRGQGTQYF

d_gene: NA
v_gene: TRBV28
j_gene: TRBJ1-5
abundance: few
CDR3nt: TGTGCCAGCAGCAACGGGGGCAGCTATAGCAATCAGCCCCAGCATTTT
CDR3aa: CASSNGGSYSNQPQHF

d_gene: TRBD2
v_gene: TRBV7-8
j_gene: TRBJ2-7
abundance: few
CDR3nt: TGTGCCAGCAGCCTCAGGACTAGCGGGAGATACGAGCAGTACTTC
CDR3aa: CASSLRTSGRYEQYF

d_gene: TRBD1
v_gene: TRBV19
j_gene: TRBJ1-5
abundance: NA
CDR3nt: TGTGCCAGTAGTATAGAGGCAGGGGGCCAGCCCCAGCATTTT
CDR3aa: CASSIEAGGQPQHF

d_gene: NA
v_gene: TRBV9
j_gene: TRBJ2-2
abundance: NA
CDR3nt: TGTGCCAGCACCGTGGGGCGCGACGGGGAGCTGTTTTTT
CDR3aa: CASTVGRDGELFF

d_gene: TRBD1
v_gene: TRBV6-5
j_gene: TRBJ1-1
abundance: NA
CDR3nt: TGTGCCAGCAGACCCCCGGGACAGATGAACACTGAAGCTTTCTTT
CDR3aa: CASRPPGQMNTEAFF

d_gene: NA
v_gene: TRBV7-9
j_gene: TRBJ1-5
abundance: NA
CDR3nt: TGTGCCAGCAGCTTAGAAGGGCGCAATCAGCCCCAGCATTTT
CDR3aa: CASSLEGRNQPQHF

d_gene: NA
v_gene: TRBV6-1
j_gene: TRBJ2-1
abundance: NA
CDR3nt: TGTGCCAGCAGTGAAGCAACGGCGAGGTTGGGGTTTGGGCAGTTCTTC
CDR3aa: CASSEATARLGFGQFF

d_gene: NA
v_gene: TRBV7-9
j_gene: TRBJ2-6
abundance: NA
CDR3nt: TGTGCCAGCAGCTCCAGAGGACAGTCCAGCTCTGGGGCCAACGTCCTGACTTTC
CDR3aa: CASSSRGQSSSGANVLTF

d_gene: NA
v_gene: TRBV5-1
j_gene: TRBJ2-3
abundance: NA
CDR3nt: TGCGCCAGCAGCTTGGGCGTACTCACAGATACGCAGTATTTT
CDR3aa: CASSLGVLTDTQYF

d_gene: TRBD1
v_gene: TRBV6-5
j_gene: TRBJ1-5
abundance: NA
CDR3nt: TGTGCCAGCAGTCCCGACAGGGTGAACAATCAGCCCCAGCATTTT
CDR3aa: CASSPDRVNNQPQHF

d_gene: NA
v_gene: TRBV29-1
j_gene: TRBJ1-4
abundance: NA
CDR3nt: TGCAGGGAACCAGGGCATAATGAAAAACTGTTTTTT
CDR3aa: CREPGHNEKLFF

d_gene: TRBD1
v_gene: TRBV5-6
j_gene: TRBJ2-3
abundance: NA
CDR3nt: TGTGCCAGCAGCGCCCGACAGGGGGGTAGCACAGATACGCAGTATTTT
CDR3aa: CASSARQGGSTDTQYF

d_gene: TRBD1
v_gene: TRBV7-9
j_gene: TRBJ1-2
abundance: NA
CDR3nt: TGTGCCAGCAGCTTAGCGCTTGGAGGGGGCGGTATAGATGGCTACACCTTC
CDR3aa: CASSLALGGGGIDGYTF

d_gene: NA
v_gene: TRBV28
j_gene: TRBJ2-5
abundance: NA
CDR3nt: TGTGCCAGCAGTCCTAGCCGGCAAGAGACCCAGTACTTC
CDR3aa: CASSPSRQETQYF